The 18 T cell receptor beta chains listed next were all sequenced from one sample in a study of identical twins. Using its own MiXCR run on the 5' RACE reads, TCRdb lists one record per CDR3 protein. The sample lists about 190,000 distinct CDR3 sequences, more than 15% occurring once. These sequences were also reported in another study, on T cells expressing NK-cell markers.

Sequenced material: CD8+ T cells sorted from blood. The source is a woman between 18 and 29 years old in good health.

This clonotype has more than one count but fewer than ten. The gene calls are TRBV20-1 and TRBJ2-1; 8 bases align to TRBD2. V dropped 6 bases and J dropped 2; count of bases not matched to a gene: 6. Germline-derived CDR1 and CDR2 are DFQATT and SNEGSKA (reference sequence). The CDR3 runs to 14 residues. CDR3 protein: CSALSGETYNEQFF. In DNA form, the CDR3 reads TGCAGTGCGCTTAGCGGGGAGACCTACAATGAGCAGTTCTTC.

This clonotype was counted ten times or more. This chain joins TRBV4-3 and TRBJ1-1, with a weak D call TRBD1 (6 bases). CDR3 length: 17 residues. Per the germline V gene, CDR1 is LGHNA and CDR2 is YSLEER. The V gene lost 3 bases and the J gene lost 3 bases, with 20 bases spanning the gap. CDR3 in DNA: TGCGCCAGCAGCCAGACCGGGACATTAAGCCGGGACACTGAAGCTTTCTTT. Protein: CASSQTGTLSRDTEAFF.

This rearrangement joins TRBV6-1 to TRBJ1-1, with a weak D call TRBD1 (6 bases). The CDR3 has 15 residues. Germline assignment: CDR1 MNHNS and CDR2 SASEGT. Trimming left V 7 bases short and J 4 bases short, with 19 bases between. The CDR3 sequence: CASTSQTGAGTEAFF. CDR3 bases: TGTGCCAGCACCTCCCAGACGGGGGCTGGCACTGAAGCTTTCTTT.

This clonotype came up a few times. CDR3 loop: CASSKGGGVAFF. The DNA of the CDR3 is TGCGCCAGCAGCAAAGGAGGAGGGGTGGCTTTCTTT. The chain has TRBV4-1 and TRBJ1-1; D is perhaps TRBD1 (5 bases). The germline V gene encodes CDR1 MGHRA and CDR2 YSYEKL. The V and J ends lost 5 bases and 11 bases respectively, with 15 bases between them. The CDR3 contains 12 residues.

This sequence joins TRBV11-2 and TRBJ2-1; maybe TRBD2 (5 bases). Germline-derived CDR1 and CDR2 are SGHAT and FQNNGV. The CDR3 is 14 amino acids. V was trimmed by 2 bases and J by 5 bases, leaving 10 bases between them. The chain's CDR3 is CASSLKDYHNEQFF. The CDR3 DNA sequence: TGTGCCAGCAGCTTAAAAGACTATCACAATGAGCAGTTCTTC.

Many counts were recorded for this clonotype. V is TRBV6-6 and J is TRBJ2-1; D may be TRBD2 (6 bases). V lost 6 bases, J lost 6 bases, and 9 bases lay in between. CDR1 and CDR2 from the germline V gene are MNHNY and SVGAGI (reference sequence). CDR3 length: 12 amino acids. The CDR3 DNA follows: TGTGCCAGCAGGGAGGGTGCCAATGAGCAGTTCTTC. Its protein is CASREGANEQFF.

This clonotype was picked up many times. A junction boundary mismatches the germline segment, possibly from a read error. V is TRBV12-3 or TRBV12-4 and J is TRBJ2-3; D is undetermined. This CDR3 is 13 amino acids long. The CDR3 protein is CASSLDSTDTQYF. Written as DNA, the CDR3 is TGTGCCAGCAGTTTAGACAGCACGGATACGCAGTATTTT.

The J gene is TRBJ2-3, the V gene TRBV14, with a weak D call TRBD2 (6 bases). This CDR3 comprises 14 residues. Trimming took off 0 bases at V and 6 bases at J, with 10 bases between the two ends. Germline V gene sequence: CDR1 SGHDN, CDR2 FVKESK. CDR3 sequence reads: CASSQDRERDTQYF. Written as DNA, the CDR3 is TGTGCCAGCAGCCAAGATCGGGAGCGCGATACGCAGTATTTT.

V usage is TRBV7-2 and J usage is TRBJ2-2; D possibly corresponds to TRBD1 (5 bases). This CDR3 contains 17 residues. V dropped 5 bases and J dropped 0 bases, with 16 bases sitting between them. CDR1 is SGHTA, CDR2 FQGNSA, per germline. CDR3 sequence: CASSAPVTDTNTGELFF. The DNA for the CDR3 is TGTGCCAGCAGCGCCCCTGTGACAGATACGAACACCGGGGAGCTGTTTTTT.

The sample holds a few counts of this clonotype. The chain recombines TRBV12-3 or TRBV12-4 with TRBJ2-2; D may be TRBD1 or TRBD2 (5 bases each). CDR3 size: 14 residues. Trimming removed 5 bases at V and 6 bases at J, with 13 bases between. CDR3 loop: CASSLAMGAGELFF. CDR3 in DNA: TGTGCCAGCAGTCTCGCCATGGGGGCCGGGGAGCTGTTTTTT.

J is TRBJ2-7 and V is TRBV20-1; D gene unclear. The germline CDR1 and CDR2 sequences are DFQATT and SNEGSKA (reference sequence). The length of the CDR3 is 11 residues. The V and J ends lost 4 bases and 3 bases respectively, with 7 bases between them. CDR3 protein: CSANRNYEQYF. The CDR3 nucleotides are TGCAGTGCTAACCGGAACTACGAGCAGTACTTC.

A few counts support this clonotype. The genes are TRBV5-6 and TRBJ2-2; a weak D match, TRBD1 (6 bases). Trimming took off 2 bases at V and 5 bases at J, with 13 bases between the two ends. Germline V CDR1 and CDR2: SGHDT, YYEEEE. The CDR3 has 15 residues. The CDR3 here is CASSLGTSVTGELFF. The CDR3 DNA reads as TGTGCCAGCAGCTTAGGGACAAGTGTGACCGGGGAGCTGTTTTTT.

The chain combines TRBV7-6 with TRBJ2-5; 10 nucleotides agree with TRBD2. Germline CDR1 is SGHVS and CDR2 is FNYEAQ. The CDR3 loop spans 15 amino acids. V trimming: 5 bases; J trimming: 3 bases; junction bases outside the gene matches: 6. Here the CDR3 reads CASSLSGLAEETQYF. The CDR3, as DNA: TGTGCCAGCAGCCTATCCGGACTAGCGGAAGAGACCCAGTACTTC.

This clonotype came up a few times. The chain recombines TRBV21-1 with TRBJ1-5; TRBD1 is taken as the D call from the table, unchecked against the DNA. TRBV21-1 is assigned pseudogene status. The CDR3 covers 15 residues. CDR3 DNA sequence: TGTGCCAGCCCCAGGGACCCGGGCAGCAATCAGCCCCAGCATTTT. It encodes CASPRDPGSNQPQHF.

The sample holds a few counts of this clonotype. The chain uses TRBV9 and TRBJ1-1, with TRBD1 matching over 10 bases. Germline CDR1 SGDLS, CDR2 YYNGEE. The length of the CDR3 is 15 residues. V lost 2 bases, J lost 2 bases, and 3 bases stayed unmatched. The CDR3 sequence: CASSVGTGANTEAFF. CDR3 DNA: TGTGCCAGCAGCGTCGGGACAGGGGCTAACACTGAAGCTTTCTTT.

This chain uses TRBV7-9 with TRBJ2-2; D remains ambiguous. Germline V CDR1 and CDR2: SEHNR, FQNEAQ (reference sequence). V lost 8 bases to trimming and J lost 2 bases, with 9 bases between them. This CDR3 spans 13 amino acids. The CDR3: CASPGANTGELFF. CDR3 DNA: TGTGCCAGCCCTGGAGCCAACACCGGGGAGCTGTTTTTT.

The table lists this clonotype with many counts. The CDR3 DNA follows: TGCAGCGTTGAACCACGCATCCTAGCGGGACAAGAGACCCAGTACTTC. This sequence encodes CSVEPRILAGQETQYF. V usage is TRBV29-1 and J usage is TRBJ2-5, with TRBD2 matching 9 bases. The CDR3 loop spans 16 amino acids. Unmatched junction bases numbered 9, after V lost 2 bases and J lost 2 bases. Germline V gene sequence: CDR1 SQVTM, CDR2 ANQGSEA.

Many counts were recorded for this clonotype. The chain employs TRBV5-6 and TRBJ2-7; D is uncertain. The CDR3 runs 13 residues. CDR1 is SGHDT and CDR2 is YYEEEE in the germline V gene. Trimming cost V 4 bases and J 2 bases, with 10 bases left between them. CDR3 in DNA: TGTGCCAGCAGCCCCTCAGGCGCCTACGAGCAGTACTTC. It encodes CASSPSGAYEQYF. Complete variable domain (other parts from reference TRBV5-6 and TRBJ2-7): DAGVTQSPTHLIKTRGQQVTLRCSPKSGHDTVSWYQQALGQGPQFIFQYYEEEERQRGNFPDRFSGHQFPNYSSELNVNALLLGDSALYLCASSPSGAYEQYFGPGTRLTVT.